These 4 T cell receptor beta chains came from one sample sequenced in a study of metastatic and nonmetastatic thyroid tumors (dated by TCRdb to the early 2020s). No patient had received any treatment before thyroid surgery. Library prep was done by PCR. For sequencing, an Illumina HiSeq 4000 was employed. TCRdb itself trimmed the public reads at Q25 with fastp, ran MiXCR and retained productive beta chains. Present in this sample are 100,000 or so clones, 14% to 15% of which were seen just once. The ten largest clonotypes hold 3.6% of the sample. The sequenced material came from blood. Every receptor here comes from a female donor with papillary thyroid cancer or a benign thyroid nodule (not recorded which). Some clones in this sample may be carry-over from other donors' samples.

This clone appeared many times. The V call is TRBV28, the J call TRBJ1-6, with TRBD1 matching 7 bases. Germline values: CDR1 MDHEN, CDR2 SYDVKM. Losses at the gene ends were 6 bases for V and 5 bases for J; bases not matched to a gene: 10. CDR3 length: 16 amino acids. The chain's CDR3 is CASRRDRAGDNSPLHF. The CDR3 nucleotides read TGTGCCAGCAGAAGAGACAGGGCAGGCGATAATTCACCCCTCCACTTT.

In its sample, this clone was seen many times. The rearrangement links TRBV7-9 to TRBJ2-2, with 11 bases fitting TRBD2. V lost 4 bases to trimming and J lost 4 bases; unmatched junction nucleotides: 11. This CDR3 has 18 residues. Germline CDR1 SEHNR, CDR2 FQNEAQ (reference sequence). Written as DNA, the CDR3 is TGTGCCAGCAGCTCGACCGATCTAGCGGGGGGACCCACCGGGGAGCTGTTTTTT. Amino acids: CASSSTDLAGGPTGELFF.

On this clone itself: A read error is possible here, since a much larger clone lies one base away. The rearrangement uses TRBV2 and TRBJ1-2, with no clear D. V was shortened by 1 base and J by 5 bases, with 14 bases between the two germline ends. The CDR3 is 15 residues long. Germline CDR1 reads SNHLY; CDR2 reads FYNNEI. This CDR3 is CASSEGPGNEYGYTF. The CDR3 DNA sequence: TGTGCCAGCAGTGAAGGACCCGGGAACGAATATGGCTACACCTTC.

This clone was picked up many times. The rearrangement uses TRBV27 and TRBJ1-1; 8 positions match TRBD1. Trimming removed 10 bases from V and 5 bases from J; junction bases left unmatched: 12. This CDR3 is 14 amino acids long. Germline V CDR1 and CDR2: MNHEY, SMNVEV (reference sequence). The CDR3 coding sequence is TGTGCCACCAGACCCTCCCAGGGGGCGACTGAAGCTTTCTTT. Residues: CATRPSQGATEAFF.